This T cell receptor beta chain was obtained from a study of cytomegalovirus exposure and HLA in healthy donors. Findings of the study overall: Previous analysis showed most TCR beta V segments were productive about 87% or about 30% of the time. Presence/absence analyses took donor sequencing depth as roughly uniform. Most TCR sequences were rare, but some public TCRs occurred in many donors.

PCR used 60 Vbeta primers and 13 Jbeta primers. Only in-frame clones appear in the TCRdb table, and some are missing; sequencing was by immunoSEQ multiplex PCR. The repertoire has about 150,000 clones, around 81% of them found once; the top ten carry roughly 5.5%. V lost 3 bases, J lost 1 base, and 6 bases lay in between. The CDR3 totals 13 residues. Germline values: CDR1 LNHDA, CDR2 SQIVND (reference sequence). This clone was seen at least ten times. What it recognizes is unknown. This receptor was taken from a woman in her thirties or forties in good health and CMV-seropositive. The material sequenced was PBMCs. This chain links TRBV19 with TRBJ1-1; D perhaps matches TRBD1 (5 bases). As DNA, the CDR3 is TGTGCCAGTAGTATCCAGGGGAACACTGAAGCTTTCTTT. This encodes CASSIQGNTEAFF. The full variable domain, with the rest looked up from reference TRBV19 and TRBJ1-1, is DGGITQSPKYLFRKEGQNVTLSCEQNLNHDAMYWYRQDPGQGLRLIYYSQIVNDFQKGDIAEGYSVSREKKESFPLTVTSAQKNPTAFYLCASSIQGNTEAFFGQGTRLTVV.